One sample yielded the 23 T cell receptor beta chains listed below, sequenced in a study of memory CD4+ T cells and cytomegalovirus serostatus. TCRdb keeps only in-frame clones here, not all; method: immunoSEQ multiplex PCR. The sample lists about 58,000 clones, approximately 86% seen once, with approximately 0.5% in the top ten. Single viable CD3+CD4+CD8-CD45RO+ cells were sorted as the memory CD4+ T cells. Sequenced input: memory CD4+ T cells from blood. The receptors stem from an adult in good health and CMV-seronegative. Some clones in this sample may be carry-over from other donors' samples.

The chain uses TRBV18 and TRBJ1-5, with 10 positions matching TRBD1. J lost 0 bases, V lost 4 bases, and 6 bases had no gene match. The germline V gene has CDR1 KGHSH and CDR2 LQKENI. This CDR3 contains 17 residues. The CDR3 spells CASSLGQGRGSNQPQHF. The CDR3 region has the DNA TGTGCCAGCTCACTGGGACAGGGGAGAGGTAGCAATCAGCCCCAGCATTTT.

This clone has more than one count but fewer than ten. This sequence joins TRBV4-1 and TRBJ1-5, with D unclear. The germline CDR1 and CDR2 sequences are MGHRA and YSYEKL. The CDR3 runs 14 residues. With 1 base removed from V and 6 bases from J, the gap between germline ends came to 10 bases. As DNA, the CDR3 is TGCGCCAGCAGCCAAGTGGGTGGTGCTCAGCCCCAGCATTTT. This encodes CASSQVGGAQPQHF.

The V call is TRBV19, the J call TRBJ1-1, with 9 nucleotides matching TRBD1. Trimming at V came to 3 bases and at J to 4 bases, leaving 3 bases not matched to a gene. Germline values: CDR1 LNHDA, CDR2 SQIVND (reference sequence). The CDR3 is 14 residues long. The CDR3 is CASSIRDRVTEAFF. The DNA of the CDR3 is TGTGCCAGTAGTATTCGGGACAGGGTCACTGAAGCTTTCTTT. Full variable domain (rest looked up from reference TRBV19 and TRBJ1-1): DGGITQSPKYLFRKEGQNVTLSCEQNLNHDAMYWYRQDPGQGLRLIYYSQIVNDFQKGDIAEGYSVSREKKESFPLTVTSAQKNPTAFYLCASSIRDRVTEAFFGQGTRLTVV.

The J gene is TRBJ2-4, the V gene TRBV28; D is ambiguous. CDR1 MDHEN and CDR2 SYDVKM come from the germline V gene. Trimming stripped 2 bases from V and 9 bases from J, with 11 bases between. The CDR3 length is 13 residues. The CDR3 DNA reads as TGTGCCAGCAGTTTACCCAGGTCCCCCATTCAGTACTTC. This encodes CASSLPRSPIQYF.

The J gene is TRBJ1-2, the V gene TRBV2; tentatively, D is TRBD1 (6 bases). The V end was cut by 7 bases, the J end by 4 bases, with 10 bases between. Germline V gives CDR1 SNHLY, CDR2 FYNNEI. There are 12 residues in the CDR3. This chain's CDR3 is CASKDRSYGYTF. CDR3 DNA: TGTGCCAGCAAAGACAGGAGCTATGGCTACACCTTC.

This clone was picked up one time. The chain combines TRBV5-1 with TRBJ2-6; D tentatively reads TRBD1 or TRBD2 (7 bases each). With 3 bases removed from V and 3 bases from J, the gap between germline ends came to 13 bases. The CDR3 has 16 residues. The V gene's germline CDR1 is SGHRS and CDR2 YFSETQ. In DNA, the CDR3 is TGCGCCAGCAGCTCGACAGGGACTAATGGGGCCAACGTCCTGACTTTC. Translated: CASSSTGTNGANVLTF.

The chain uses TRBV4-1 and TRBJ2-3; tentatively, D is TRBD2 (5 bases). The germline CDR1 and CDR2 sequences are MGHRA and YSYEKL. The CDR3 sequence is 13 residues long. V was pared by 4 bases and J by 6 bases, with 11 bases between. CDR3 protein: CASSLGGLDTQYF. The CDR3 DNA reads as TGCGCCAGCAGCCTCGGCGGGCTTGATACGCAGTATTTT.

The chain combines TRBV2 with TRBJ2-7, with 8 bases lining up with TRBD1. J was trimmed by 5 bases and V by 5 bases; bases with no gene match: 5. The CDR3 has 13 amino acids. Germline V gives CDR1 SNHLY, CDR2 FYNNEI. The CDR3 protein is CASSFGQGNEQYF. The CDR3 DNA follows: TGTGCCAGCAGTTTCGGACAGGGTAACGAGCAGTACTTC.

V gene TRBV7-6 combines with J gene TRBJ2-1, with TRBD2 matching 8 bases. This CDR3 contains 16 residues. Germline V gene data show CDR1 as SGHVS and CDR2 as FNYEAQ. V was clipped by 1 base and J by 7 bases; unmatched bases: 9. CDR3 bases: TGTGCCAGCAGCTTAGACCGGGCTAGCGGGCCAAATGAGCAGTTCTTC. It encodes CASSLDRASGPNEQFF.

The V call is TRBV7-2, the J call TRBJ2-7, with 9 bases that match TRBD2. V was pared by 5 bases and J by 3 bases, with 8 bases of the junction left unmatched. The V gene's germline CDR1 is SGHTA and CDR2 FQGNSA. The CDR3 covers 15 residues. The CDR3 sequence: CASSPSGSGGYEQYF. The CDR3 DNA is TGTGCCAGCAGCCCCTCGGGTAGCGGGGGCTACGAGCAGTACTTC.

This clone was found once. This chain links TRBV5-6 with TRBJ2-4; D is unclear. The CDR3 length is 15 residues. Germline loops: CDR1 SGHDT, CDR2 YYEEEE. V lost 3 bases to trimming and J lost 6 bases, with 16 bases between them. The CDR3 nucleotides read TGTGCCAGCAGCTCCTCCCCAACACAATCAAACATTCAGTACTTC. It translates to CASSSSPTQSNIQYF.

This clone came up a few times. CDR3 loop: CASSHVYGEANYGYTF. The CDR3 coding sequence is TGTGCCAGCAGCCACGTCTATGGGGAGGCTAACTATGGCTACACCTTC. The chain carries TRBV4-2 and TRBJ1-2; D is undetermined. Germline V gene sequence: CDR1 LGHNA, CDR2 YNFKEQ. The CDR3 is made up of 16 amino acids. Deletions cut 3 bases from V and 0 bases from J, with 14 bases between.

This clone was detected only a few times. The chain joins TRBV18 to TRBJ1-5; D is undetermined. V lost 5 bases to trimming and J lost 3 bases, with 5 bases between them. The CDR3 spans 12 residues. Germline CDR1 is KGHSH and CDR2 is LQKENI. The CDR3 DNA sequence: TGTGCCAGCTCAGGGGTCAATCAGCCCCAGCATTTT. Translated, it gives CASSGVNQPQHF.

This chain joins TRBV28 and TRBJ2-1, with D perhaps matching TRBD2 (5 bases). The germline gives CDR1 MDHEN, CDR2 SYDVKM. This CDR3 has 11 amino acids. Trimming pared 7 bases from V and 14 bases from J, leaving 15 bases between. CDR3 in amino acids: CASTRSTRKFF. The CDR3 coding sequence is TGTGCCAGCACACGAAGCACTAGAAAGTTCTTC.

The rearrangement joins TRBV2 to TRBJ1-4; TRBD1 is a possible D gene (5 bases). This CDR3 comprises 17 residues. The germline gives CDR1 SNHLY, CDR2 FYNNEI. V lost 4 bases and J lost 2, with 17 bases in between. The chain's CDR3 is CASSAEGVRATNEKLFF. The CDR3 nucleotides read TGTGCCAGCAGTGCGGAAGGGGTCAGGGCGACTAATGAAAAACTGTTTTTT. Variable domain in full (rest from reference TRBV2 and TRBJ1-4): EPEVTQTPSHQVTQMGQEVILRCVPISNHLYFYWYRQILGQKVEFLVSFYNNEISEKSEIFDDQFSVERPDGSNFTLKIRSTKLEDSAMYFCASSAEGVRATNEKLFFGSGTQLSVL.

This chain uses TRBV7-2 with TRBJ2-1; TRBD1 matches 7 bases. V lost 5 bases, J lost 12 bases, and 10 bases stayed unmatched. The germline V gene has CDR1 SGHTA and CDR2 FQGNSA. The CDR3 has 13 residues. The CDR3 sequence is CASSTHRGHGQFF. The CDR3, as DNA: TGTGCCAGCAGCACCCACAGGGGTCATGGGCAGTTCTTC.

The chain has TRBV2 and TRBJ1-1; 9 bases are shared with TRBD1. Per the germline V gene, CDR1 is SNHLY and CDR2 is FYNNEI. The CDR3 has 16 residues. V trimming: 5 bases; J trimming: 2 bases; junction bases outside the gene matches: 9. CDR3 sequence reads: CASSPGQGQLNTEAFF. For the CDR3, the DNA is TGTGCCAGCAGTCCTGGACAGGGGCAGTTAAACACTGAAGCTTTCTTT.

This chain connects TRBV7-2 to TRBJ2-7, with a possible D match to TRBD2 (6 bases). V was trimmed by 7 bases and J by 5 bases, leaving 18 bases between them. CDR1 and CDR2 (germline): SGHTA, FQGNSA. The CDR3 consists of 14 residues. CDR3 region: CASTHSTGGDEQYF. The CDR3 DNA is TGTGCCAGCACACACAGTACCGGGGGTGACGAGCAGTACTTC.

This rearrangement joins TRBV28 to TRBJ1-6, with 7 bases matching TRBD1. The germline V gene has CDR1 MDHEN and CDR2 SYDVKM. J lost 10 bases, V lost 5 bases, and 5 bases had no gene match. This CDR3 comprises 13 residues. The CDR3 sequence: CASSATGVSPLHF. The CDR3 DNA follows: TGTGCCAGCAGTGCAACAGGGGTCTCACCCCTCCACTTT.

The chain employs TRBV4-3 and TRBJ2-1, with 7 bases identical to TRBD2. The CDR3 contains 15 residues. In germline, CDR1 is LGHNA, CDR2 YSLEER. J gave up 1 base and V 3 bases, and 3 bases lay outside the gene matches. CDR3 residues: CASSQKRGSYNEQFF. The CDR3 DNA is TGCGCCAGCAGCCAGAAGCGGGGTTCCTACAATGAGCAGTTCTTC.

The chain links TRBV29-1 to TRBJ1-6; weak D call: TRBD1 (6 bases). The CDR3 length is 14 residues. V dropped 5 bases and J dropped 6 bases, with 14 bases sitting between them. In germline, CDR1 is SQVTM, CDR2 ANQGSEA. CDR3 protein: CSVKQGFGNSPLHF. The CDR3 coding sequence is TGCAGCGTTAAACAGGGTTTTGGTAATTCACCCCTCCACTTT. Combining the CDR3 with reference TRBV29-1 and TRBJ1-6 gives the whole variable domain SAVISQKPSRDICQRGTSLTIQCQVDSQVTMMFWYRQQPGQSLTLIATANQGSEATYESGFVIDKFPISRPNLTFSTLTVSNMSPEDSSIYLCSVKQGFGNSPLHFGNGTRLTVT.

About this clone itself: Distinct nucleotide sequences in the sample also encode this CDR3. J is TRBJ1-1 and V is TRBV5-1; the D is unclear. Germline V lookup: CDR1 SGHRS, CDR2 YFSETQ. V lost 1 base and J 3 bases, leaving 4 bases between the germline ends. The CDR3 totals 12 residues. The CDR3 bases are TGCGCCAGCAGCTTGAGGGACACTGAAGCTTTCTTT. It specifies CASSLRDTEAFF.

CDR3 protein: CASSPDRSGGYTF. The CDR3 DNA reads as TGCGCCAGCAGCCCAGACAGATCTGGGGGCTACACCTTC. The chain couples TRBV5-1 to TRBJ1-2, with a possible D match to TRBD1 (5 bases). The V gene's germline CDR1 is SGHRS and CDR2 YFSETQ. This CDR3 comprises 13 residues. The V end lost 4 bases, the J end lost 8 bases, and 15 bases lay between the germline ends.